The sequence of this T cell receptor beta chain was determined in a study of blood T cells in healthy people across ages. Next came a second PCR, run for about 6 to 11 cycles, which used a sample-barcoded 5' primer along with a J-beta primer mix. TCRdb reprocessed the 5' RACE reads with MiXCR, giving one entry per CDR3 protein. The sample lists about 720,000 distinct CDR3 sequences; about a fifth were seen once. This CDR3 is 13 amino acids long. Per germline, CDR1 DFQATT and CDR2 SNEGSKA (reference sequence). The germline V and J ends were trimmed by 6 bases and 8 bases, with 16 bases remaining between them.

The specimen was blood. The rearrangement joins TRBV20-1 to TRBJ1-4; the D gene is possibly TRBD1 (6 bases). This receptor was taken from a man between 65 and 85 years old in good health. CDR3 in amino acids: CSAQPGAREKLFF. The CDR3 bases are TGCAGTGCCCAACCGGGGGCACGGGAAAAACTGTTTTTT.